The 8 T cell receptor beta chains below all came from one sample that was sequenced in a study of human T cells and chemical hapten exposure. The time point: patch test 3, about 24 weeks after DPC sensitization. Treatment defined: therapeutic diphenylcyclopropenone sensitization with weekly scalp DPC. MiXCR, applied by TCRdb to the RACE reads, yields one record per CDR3 protein. The sample contains 190,000 or so distinct CDR3 sequences, 24% of which appear only once. Sequenced here: whole blood, sampled in connection with sensitization to the hapten diphenylcyclopropenone (DPC). Every receptor here comes from a woman aged 40-49 years with alopecia areata. Some clones in this sample may be carry-over from other donors' samples.

CDR3 DNA: TGTGCCAGCAGCGGGGTCCCGGGACTAGGGCACCAGTACTTC. Translating gives CASSGVPGLGHQYF. The chain is built from TRBV28 and TRBJ2-5, with TRBD2 identical over 8 bases. V was pared by 6 bases and J by 10 bases, with 13 bases of the junction left unmatched. The CDR3 length is 14 residues. Germline V CDR1 and CDR2: MDHEN, SYDVKM.

The gene calls are TRBV7-3 and TRBJ2-1, with a possible D match to TRBD1 (6 bases). The CDR3 covers 13 residues. The germline CDR1 and CDR2 sequences are SGHTA and FQGTGA. The V end was cut by 3 bases, the J end by 7 bases, with 10 bases between. The DNA for the CDR3 is TGTGCCAGCAGCTTCACAGGGTCTAATGAGCAGTTCTTC. Amino acid sequence: CASSFTGSNEQFF.

The V call is TRBV2, the J call TRBJ2-7; D unclear. This CDR3 has 15 residues. V was shortened by 0 bases and J by 0 bases, with 9 bases between the two germline ends. Germline-derived CDR1 and CDR2 are SNHLY and FYNNEI. The chain's CDR3 is CASSEAGRSSYEQYF. The DNA for the CDR3 is TGTGCCAGCAGTGAAGCTGGCAGGAGCTCCTACGAGCAGTACTTC. Full variable domain (rest looked up from reference TRBV2 and TRBJ2-7): EPEVTQTPSHQVTQMGQEVILRCVPISNHLYFYWYRQILGQKVEFLVSFYNNEISEKSEIFDDQFSVERPDGSNFTLKIRSTKLEDSAMYFCASSEAGRSSYEQYFGPGTRLTVT.

CDR3 region: CASSLDSPTEQFF. The CDR3 DNA reads TGCGCCAGCAGCTTGGATTCCCCCACTGAGCAGTTCTTC. V is TRBV5-1 and J is TRBJ2-1; D is ambiguous. The germline gives CDR1 SGHRS, CDR2 YFSETQ. CDR3 length: 13 residues. V lost 0 bases, J lost 9 bases, and 10 bases lay in between.

This clonotype was observed a handful of times. The chain combines TRBV6-2 or TRBV6-3 with TRBJ2-7; a weak D match, TRBD1 (5 bases). The CDR3 contains 15 residues. Deletions cut 2 bases from V and 3 bases from J, with 14 bases between. CDR1 and CDR2 from the germline V gene are MNHEY and SVGEGT. As DNA, the CDR3 is TGTGCCAGCAGTTACCCAGGGAACCCAAACTACGAGCAGTACTTC. Its translation is CASSYPGNPNYEQYF.

This clonotype was counted only a few times. The chain uses TRBV12-3 or TRBV12-4 and TRBJ2-4; TRBD1 agrees at 8 bases. This CDR3 is 13 amino acids long. V shed 6 bases, J shed 7 bases, and the junction held 5 bases outside the gene matches. The CDR3 nucleotides are TGTGCCAGCAGCACGGACAGGGCGAACATTCAGTACTTC. As protein: CASSTDRANIQYF.

This clonotype turned up a few times. The V and J genes are TRBV20-1 and TRBJ2-3; unclear D gene. Trimming stripped 5 bases from V and 2 bases from J, with 8 bases between. The germline CDR1 and CDR2 sequences are DFQATT and SNEGSKA (reference sequence). The CDR3 contains 12 residues. As DNA, the CDR3 is TGCAGTGCTCCCGCGGCCACAGATACGCAGTATTTT. This codes for CSAPAATDTQYF.

This clonotype was observed a handful of times. This chain connects TRBV5-1 to TRBJ2-3; TRBD2 matches 12 bases. J lost 2 bases, V lost 1 base, and 5 bases had no gene match. The CDR3 runs to 17 residues. Germline V lookup: CDR1 SGHRS, CDR2 YFSETQ. CDR3 coding DNA: TGCGCCAGCAGCTTGCCCGGGACTAGCGGGTCCACAGATACGCAGTATTTT. It yields the protein CASSLPGTSGSTDTQYF.